The 13 T cell receptor beta chains below come from one sample, sequenced in a study of identical twins. TCRdb passed the 5' RACE reads through MiXCR, listing each CDR3 protein once. Here the sample spans 650,000 to 750,000 distinct CDR3 sequences, about 20% being singletons. The same sample was also studied in work on T cells expressing NK-cell markers.

Input material: PBMCs. The receptors here all came from a woman aged 18-29 years in good health.

The chain combines TRBV4-3 with TRBJ2-5; TRBD2 agrees at 10 bases. Per germline, CDR1 LGHNA and CDR2 YSLEER. The CDR3 is 16 amino acids. V dropped 0 bases and J dropped 5; count of bases not matched to a gene: 6. The CDR3 region has the DNA TGCGCCAGCAGCCAAGAAGCAGCGGGAGGGTATGAGACCCAGTACTTC. Translated, it gives CASSQEAAGGYETQYF.

V and J are TRBV9 and TRBJ1-1; D remains unclear. Deletions cut 6 bases from V and 4 bases from J, with 13 bases between. The CDR3 is 13 amino acids. CDR1 and CDR2 from the germline V gene are SGDLS and YYNGEE. This CDR3 reads CASTRVRGTEAFF. CDR3 DNA: TGTGCCAGCACCCGCGTCCGGGGCACTGAAGCTTTCTTT.

V gene TRBV12-3 or TRBV12-4 combines with J gene TRBJ1-1; 12 nucleotides align to TRBD1. After removal of 6 bases from V and 11 bases from J, the junction contained 10 bases not matched to a gene. The CDR3 covers 14 residues. The CDR3 here is CASSISGQGAGAFF. CDR3 bases: TGTGCCAGCAGCATCTCGGGACAGGGGGCAGGGGCTTTCTTT.

This chain uses TRBV6-4 with TRBJ1-1; possible D gene TRBD1, 5 bases. CDR3 length: 16 amino acids. The V gene's germline CDR1 is MRHNA and CDR2 SNTAGT. The V and J ends lost 7 bases and 3 bases respectively, with 21 bases between them. As DNA, the CDR3 is TGTGCCAGCAAACCTACACCGGGACTCTTGGACACTGAAGCTTTCTTT. Translation gives CASKPTPGLLDTEAFF.

The chain is built from TRBV5-4 and TRBJ2-5; D is possibly TRBD2 (6 bases). Trimming removed 2 bases at V and 2 bases at J, with 13 bases between. Germline assignment: CDR1 SGHNT and CDR2 YYREEE (reference sequence). The CDR3 has 15 amino acids. The CDR3 reads CASSFGGSTQETQYF. The CDR3 nucleotides read TGTGCCAGCAGCTTCGGGGGATCCACACAAGAGACCCAGTACTTC.

This clonotype was counted only a few times. The rearrangement uses TRBV9 and TRBJ2-1; 10 bases align to TRBD2. The junction had 10 bases not matched to a gene; V was cut back by 1 base and J by 6 bases. The CDR3 has 17 residues. Germline CDR1 reads SGDLS; CDR2 reads YYNGEE. This chain's CDR3 is CASSVSGGAQSFNEQFF. DNA for the CDR3: TGTGCCAGCAGCGTAAGCGGGGGGGCCCAGAGTTTCAATGAGCAGTTCTTC. Using reference TRBV9 and TRBJ2-1 for the parts outside the CDR3, the full variable domain is DSGVTQTPKHLITATGQRVTLRCSPRSGDLSVYWYQQSLDQGLQFLIQYYNGEERAKGNILERFSAQQFPDLHSELNLSSLELGDSALYFCASSVSGGAQSFNEQFFGPGTRLTVL.

Only a few counts were recorded for this clonotype. The chain's CDR3 is CASSESPSGGSTYEQYF. The DNA for the CDR3 is TGCGCCAGCAGTGAATCGCCTAGCGGGGGATCCACCTACGAGCAGTACTTC. The chain carries TRBV10-1 and TRBJ2-7; the match to TRBD2 covers 10 bases. With V trimmed by 3 bases and J by 2 bases, 10 bases remained unmatched. Per the germline V gene, CDR1 is WNHNN and CDR2 is SYGVQD (reference sequence). This CDR3 has 17 amino acids.

This clonotype was seen a handful of times. This chain connects TRBV2 to TRBJ2-1; the match to TRBD1 covers 11 bases. This CDR3 is built from 17 residues. The V segment lost 3 bases and the J segment 7 bases; nucleotides outside the gene matches: 11. Germline CDR1 and CDR2: SNHLY and FYNNEI. The CDR3, as DNA: TGTGCCAGCAGTGACCCCTTGGACAGGGGGCAAAATAATGAGCAGTTCTTC. Translated: CASSDPLDRGQNNEQFF.

This clonotype was recorded at least ten times. The chain uses TRBV10-3 and TRBJ2-3; TRBD1 aligns across 10 bases. Germline V gene data show CDR1 as ENHRY and CDR2 as SYGVKD. Trimming removed 6 bases from V and 1 base from J; junction bases left unmatched: 1. The CDR3 runs to 14 residues. The CDR3 sequence is CAIRGTGGTDTQYF. In DNA form, the CDR3 reads TGTGCCATCAGAGGGACAGGGGGCACAGATACGCAGTATTTT.

This clonotype appeared many times. The CDR3 sequence: CASSQRPGESSYEQYF. The CDR3 coding sequence is TGTGCCAGCAGCCAACGGCCCGGGGAGAGCTCCTACGAGCAGTACTTC. The gene calls are TRBV3-1 and TRBJ2-7; a possible D gene is TRBD2 (5 bases). Germline V CDR1 and CDR2: LGHDT, YNNKEL (reference sequence). The CDR3 is 16 residues long. Trimming removed 2 bases at V and 0 bases at J, with 14 bases between.

The chain uses TRBV7-9 and TRBJ2-7; D uncertain. In germline, CDR1 is SEHNR, CDR2 FQNEAQ (reference sequence). The V end lost 2 bases, the J end lost 5 bases, and 16 bases lay between the germline ends. This CDR3 comprises 15 residues. CDR3 loop: CASSLSAQKADEQYF. CDR3 DNA sequence: TGTGCCAGCAGCTTATCGGCGCAGAAGGCTGACGAGCAGTACTTC.

This clonotype occurred a few times. This sequence joins TRBV12-3 or TRBV12-4 and TRBJ2-7; perhaps TRBD1 as D (5 bases). CDR3 size: 15 residues. V was trimmed by 1 base and J by 1 base, leaving 11 bases between them. The chain's CDR3 is CASSLGGRRSYEQYF. The CDR3 region has the DNA TGTGCCAGCAGTTTAGGGGGCAGGCGGTCCTACGAGCAGTACTTC.

This clonotype was counted ten times or more. The genes are TRBV12-3 or TRBV12-4 and TRBJ2-5; 11 bases are a match to TRBD2. Trimming cost V 5 bases and J 7 bases; bases outside gene matches: 3. The CDR3 extends over 13 amino acids. This CDR3 reads CASSPGLAGTQYF. Here the CDR3 DNA reads TGTGCCAGCAGTCCAGGACTAGCGGGGACCCAGTACTTC.